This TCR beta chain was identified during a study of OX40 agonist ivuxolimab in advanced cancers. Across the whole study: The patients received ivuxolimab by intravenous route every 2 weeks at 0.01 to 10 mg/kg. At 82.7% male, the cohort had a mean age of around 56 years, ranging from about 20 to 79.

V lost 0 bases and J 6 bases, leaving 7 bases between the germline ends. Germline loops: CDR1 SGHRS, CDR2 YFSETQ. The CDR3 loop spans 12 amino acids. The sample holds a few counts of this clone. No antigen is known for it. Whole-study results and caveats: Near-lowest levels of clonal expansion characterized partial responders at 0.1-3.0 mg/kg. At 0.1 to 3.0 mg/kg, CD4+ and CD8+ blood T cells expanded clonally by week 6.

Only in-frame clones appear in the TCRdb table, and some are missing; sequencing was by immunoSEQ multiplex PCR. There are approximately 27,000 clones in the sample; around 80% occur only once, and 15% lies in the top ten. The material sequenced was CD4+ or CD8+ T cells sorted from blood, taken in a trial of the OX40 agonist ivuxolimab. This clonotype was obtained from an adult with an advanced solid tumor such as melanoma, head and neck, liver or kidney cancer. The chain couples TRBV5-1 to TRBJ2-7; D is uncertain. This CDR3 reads CASSLEGSEQYF. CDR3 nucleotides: TGCGCCAGCAGCTTGGAGGGAAGCGAGCAGTACTTC.